What follows are 7 T cell receptor beta chains derived from one specimen sequenced in a study of cytomegalovirus exposure and HLA in healthy donors. Sequencing was performed with immunoSEQ multiplex PCR; in TCRdb, only in-frame clones are kept and a portion is missing. The sample holds over 150,000 clones, roughly 84% seen once. Sequencing used PBMCs. These receptor sequences come from a woman aged 18 to 35 in good health and CMV-seropositive.

The rearrangement joins TRBV19 to TRBJ1-1; D gene ambiguous. CDR1 is LNHDA, CDR2 SQIVND, per germline (reference sequence). CDR3 size: 16 residues. Trimming shortened V by 1 base and J by 0 bases, and 12 bases separated the two germline ends. The CDR3 DNA is TGTGCCAGTAGTATAGGTGGTGGGCCCTTGAACACTGAAGCTTTCTTT. Its translation is CASSIGGGPLNTEAFF.

This rearrangement joins TRBV2 to TRBJ1-2; D is undetermined. The CDR3 loop spans 13 amino acids. Germline loops: CDR1 SNHLY, CDR2 FYNNEI. Deletions cut 6 bases from V and 8 bases from J, with 16 bases between. CDR3: CASSYEANSGYTF. Here the CDR3 DNA reads TGTGCCAGCAGCTATGAGGCTAATTCGGGCTACACCTTC. Full variable domain (remainder filled in from reference TRBV2 and TRBJ1-2): EPEVTQTPSHQVTQMGQEVILRCVPISNHLYFYWYRQILGQKVEFLVSFYNNEISEKSEIFDDQFSVERPDGSNFTLKIRSTKLEDSAMYFCASSYEANSGYTFGSGTRLTVV.

V usage is TRBV5-1 and J usage is TRBJ1-1; TRBD1 agrees at 7 bases. Looked up from germline, CDR1 is SGHRS and CDR2 is YFSETQ. The CDR3 totals 14 residues. Trimming took 3 bases from V and 1 from J; bases not matched to a gene: 3. In DNA, the CDR3 is TGCGCCAGCAGCTCCCAGGGGGGGAACACTGAAGCTTTCTTT. Translated: CASSSQGGNTEAFF.

The V gene is TRBV18, the J gene TRBJ1-2, with D tentatively TRBD1 (5 bases). The CDR3 runs 12 residues. Germline V gene data show CDR1 as KGHSH and CDR2 as LQKENI. Trimming left V 5 bases short and J 4 bases short, with 8 bases between. CDR3 coding DNA: TGTGCCAGCTCATTGGACACCTATGGCTACACCTTC. It encodes CASSLDTYGYTF.

This chain joins TRBV6-1 and TRBJ1-5; 8 nucleotides align to TRBD1. V lost 0 bases, J lost 5 bases, and 3 bases stayed unmatched. Germline V gene data show CDR1 as MNHNS and CDR2 as SASEGT. The CDR3 runs to 15 residues. The CDR3 protein is CASSEAGRGHQPQHF. The CDR3 DNA is TGTGCCAGCAGTGAAGCGGGCAGGGGGCATCAGCCCCAGCATTTT.

J is TRBJ2-7 and V is TRBV19; 7 positions match TRBD1. J gave up 2 bases and V 5 bases, and 6 bases lay outside the gene matches. The germline V gene has CDR1 LNHDA and CDR2 SQIVND (reference sequence). The CDR3 runs to 14 residues. CDR3 DNA sequence: TGTGCCAGTAGTTCGCCGACAGGGCCCTACGAGCAGTACTTC. This sequence encodes CASSSPTGPYEQYF. Full variable domain (remainder filled in from reference TRBV19 and TRBJ2-7): DGGITQSPKYLFRKEGQNVTLSCEQNLNHDAMYWYRQDPGQGLRLIYYSQIVNDFQKGDIAEGYSVSREKKESFPLTVTSAQKNPTAFYLCASSSPTGPYEQYFGPGTRLTVT.

The chain has TRBV27 and TRBJ2-1; 7 bases map to TRBD1. The CDR3 is 17 amino acids. V gave up 6 bases and J gave up 6 bases; unmatched junction bases: 17. Germline loops: CDR1 MNHEY, CDR2 SMNVEV (reference sequence). CDR3 sequence (DNA): TGTGCCAGCAGCGCCGGGACAGCAGAATGGAATGGCAATGAGCAGTTCTTC. It codes for CASSAGTAEWNGNEQFF.